The present T cell receptor (beta chain) was sequenced within a study of T-cell memory formation after mild COVID-19. Study-wide background: The TCR clusters were mostly specific to one donor. Study-wide results and caveats: Day 37-peaking second-wave clones had unconfirmed SARS-CoV-2 specificity. Memory cells collected pre-infection included some clones that later responded, suggesting cross-reactive memory joined. Shrinking CD4+ clones were chiefly CM and EM; CD8+ ones were chiefly EMRA.

Details on this clonotype: The antigen is not known.

The length of the CDR3 is 14 residues. The germline V gene has CDR1 LGHNA and CDR2 YSLEER. With 3 bases clipped from V and 4 bases from J, the junction kept 3 bases outside the gene matches. TCRdb independently ran MiXCR on the 5' RACE reads; one entry per CDR3 protein. The sample gives roughly 150,000 distinct CDR3 sequences, around 15% of which show up once; 13% to 15% is in the top ten. What was sequenced was PBMCs or a T cell subset sorted from them (not recorded which). The clonotype was recovered from an adult woman who had mild COVID-19 (a few samples of this study predate the infection). Cell type and time point are not known. The chain is built from TRBV4-3 and TRBJ2-7; TRBD1 matches 10 bases. The CDR3 sequence is CASSHRDRGYEQYF. In DNA, the CDR3 is TGCGCCAGCAGCCACCGGGACAGGGGTTACGAGCAGTACTTC.